This T cell receptor (beta chain) was captured by sequencing in a study of blood T cells in healthy people across ages. It was with a sample-barcoded 5' primer and a J-beta primer mix that a second PCR of about 6 to 12 cycles was run. Sequencing of every sample gave 3 million or more CDR3-containing paired-end reads. Using its own MiXCR run on the 5' RACE reads, TCRdb lists one record per CDR3 protein. This repertoire shows 1.5 million to 2 million distinct CDR3 sequences, 28% found once; its top ten account for roughly 8%. All donors came from Russia, were Caucasian and healthy, and spanned ages roughly 6 to 95. Concerning this clonotype itself: Its antigen is currently unknown.

Study-wide findings and caveats: When set beside aged donors, long-lived donors presented more naive CD4+ cells and higher diversity.

Trimming at V came to 0 bases and at J to 9 bases, leaving 10 bases not matched to a gene. This CDR3 contains 16 residues. The germline V gene encodes CDR1 SGHRS and CDR2 YFSETQ. This sequence joins TRBV5-1 and TRBJ2-1, with 9 nucleotides matching TRBD1. Sequenced material: blood. The TCR comes from a woman in her 30s in good health. In DNA form, the CDR3 reads TGCGCCAGCAGCTTGGAGCCGGGACAGGGTACCAGTGAGCAGTTCTTC. It codes for CASSLEPGQGTSEQFF.